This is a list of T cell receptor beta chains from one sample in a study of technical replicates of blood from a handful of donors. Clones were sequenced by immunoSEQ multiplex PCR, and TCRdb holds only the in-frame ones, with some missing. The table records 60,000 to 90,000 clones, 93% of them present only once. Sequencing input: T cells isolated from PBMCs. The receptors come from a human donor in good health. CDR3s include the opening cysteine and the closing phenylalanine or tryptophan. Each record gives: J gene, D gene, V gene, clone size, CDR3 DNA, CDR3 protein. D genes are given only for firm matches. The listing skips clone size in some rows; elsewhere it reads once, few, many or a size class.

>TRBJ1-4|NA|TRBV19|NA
TGTGCCAGTAGTATAATGGCGGGACGGGAAGTTGCAACTAATGAAAAACTGTTTTTT
CASSIMAGREVATNEKLFF
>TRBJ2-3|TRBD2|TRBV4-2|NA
TGTGCCAGCAGCCAAGGAGGACTAGCGGGAGGCCGCGCAGATACGCAGTATTTT
CASSQGGLAGGRADTQYF
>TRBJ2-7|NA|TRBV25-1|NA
TGTGCCAGCAGTGCTGCCGGGACAACTTACGAGCAGTACTTC
CASSAAGTTYEQYF
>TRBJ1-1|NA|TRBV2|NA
TGTGCCAGCAGTGAGTATCTCGGGGACACCTACACTGAAGCTTTCTTT
CASSEYLGDTYTEAFF
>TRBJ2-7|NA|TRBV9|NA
TGTGCCAGCAGCGGGACCGGGAAAACCTACGAGCAGTACTTC
CASSGTGKTYEQYF
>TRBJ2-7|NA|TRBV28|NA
TGTGCCAGCACCCATGGAGAGACCTACGAGCAGTACTTC
CASTHGETYEQYF
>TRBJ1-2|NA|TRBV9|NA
TGTGCCAGCAGCGCAGGGACAAAGGGCTACACCTTC
CASSAGTKGYTF
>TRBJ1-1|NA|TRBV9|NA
TGTGCCAGCAGCCCCTGGGGCAGTCAGGCCACTGAAGCTTTCTTT
CASSPWGSQATEAFF
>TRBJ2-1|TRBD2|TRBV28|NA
TGTGCCAGCAGTAGCCTTGGCGGGAGGGTCTACAATGAGCAGTTCTTC
CASSSLGGRVYNEQFF
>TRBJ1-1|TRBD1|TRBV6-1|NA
TGTGCCAGCAGCTATACAGGGGGCGCAGGTGAAGCTTTCTTT
CASSYTGGAGEAFF
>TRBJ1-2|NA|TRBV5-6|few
TGTGCCAGCAGCCTCTGGGGGGACTCCCGCTATGGCTACACCTTC
CASSLWGDSRYGYTF
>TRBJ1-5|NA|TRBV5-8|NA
TGTGCCAGCAGCCCAACCAGGGGAGGGCAGCCCCAGCATTTT
CASSPTRGGQPQHF
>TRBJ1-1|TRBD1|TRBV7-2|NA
TGTGCCAGCAGCCTGTACAGGGGGGCCACTGAAGCTTTCTTT
CASSLYRGATEAFF
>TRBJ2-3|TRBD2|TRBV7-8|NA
TGTGCCAGCAGCTTTCAGTCTAGCGGGAGAGGCACAGATACGCAGTATTTT
CASSFQSSGRGTDTQYF
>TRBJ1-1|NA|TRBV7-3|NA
TGTGCCAGCAGCACAACGGGGGACACTGAAGCTTTCTTT
CASSTTGDTEAFF
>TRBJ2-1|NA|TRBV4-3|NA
TGCGCCAGCAGCCAAGATCTTGCTTTGCGGAGCTCCTACAATGAGCAGTTCTTC
CASSQDLALRSSYNEQFF
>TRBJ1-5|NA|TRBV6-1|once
TGTGCCAGCAGTGAATCAGGGCATAGCAATCAGCCCCAGCATTTT
CASSESGHSNQPQHF
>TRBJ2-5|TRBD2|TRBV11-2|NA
TGTGCCAGCAGCTTAGGAGTAGCGGGGAGGGGACAAGAGACCCAGTACTTC
CASSLGVAGRGQETQYF
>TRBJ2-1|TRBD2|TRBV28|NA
TGTGCCAGCAGTCCGCAGACTAGCGGGGGTTCCTCCTACAATGAGCAGTTCTTC
CASSPQTSGGSSYNEQFF
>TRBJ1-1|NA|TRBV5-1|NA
TGCGCCAGCAGCTTGGGGACTGGGTACACTGAAGCTTTCTTT
CASSLGTGYTEAFF
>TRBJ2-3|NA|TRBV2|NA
TGTGCCAGCAGTGAACTATTATCAGATACGCAGTATTTT
CASSELLSDTQYF
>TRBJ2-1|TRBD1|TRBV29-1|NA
TGCAGCGTTGAAGTCGGGACAGGGTGGTACAATGAGCAGTTCTTC
CSVEVGTGWYNEQFF
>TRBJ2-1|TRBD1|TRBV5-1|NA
TGCGCCAGCAGCCAGTACAGGGGGCCTGTTTACAATGAGCAGTTCTTC
CASSQYRGPVYNEQFF
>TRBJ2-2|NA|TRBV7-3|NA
TGTGCCAGCAGCTTAAAGCTGAACACCGGGGAGCTGTTTTTT
CASSLKLNTGELFF
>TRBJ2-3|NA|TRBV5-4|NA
TGTGCCAGCAGTTATAGTGGAGATACGCAGTATTTT
CASSYSGDTQYF
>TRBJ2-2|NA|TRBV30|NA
TGTGCCTGGAGCCTGGGGCAGACCACCGGGGAGCTGTTTTTT
CAWSLGQTTGELFF
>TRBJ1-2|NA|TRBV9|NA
TGTGCCAGCAGCGTAGGCGGGGGGATCGACTATGGCTACACCTTC
CASSVGGGIDYGYTF
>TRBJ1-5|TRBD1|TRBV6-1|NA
TGTGCCAGCAGTGAAATCGACAGGGGGAATCAGCCCCAGCATTTT
CASSEIDRGNQPQHF
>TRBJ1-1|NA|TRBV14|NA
TGTGCCAGCAGCCTCCTAGGGAGGGGCACTGAAGCTTTCTTT
CASSLLGRGTEAFF
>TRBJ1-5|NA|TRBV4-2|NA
TGTGCCAGCAGCCAAGTGGACAGTAGTCAGCCCCAGCATTTT
CASSQVDSSQPQHF
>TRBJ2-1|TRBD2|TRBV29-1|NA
TGCAGCGTTGAATCTAGCGGGAGTAGGAATGAGCAGTTCTTC
CSVESSGSRNEQFF
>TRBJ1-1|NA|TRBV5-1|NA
TGCGCCAGCAGACAGGGGAACACTGAAGCTTTCTTT
CASRQGNTEAFF
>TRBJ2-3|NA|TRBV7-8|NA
TGTGCCAGCAGCTTAGGCGATATCTTACTCTTCTACACAGATACGCAGTATTTT
CASSLGDILLFYTDTQYF
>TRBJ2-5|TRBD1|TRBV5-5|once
TGTGCCAGCAGCGACCGGGACAGTGATTACCAAGAGACCCAGTACTTC
CASSDRDSDYQETQYF
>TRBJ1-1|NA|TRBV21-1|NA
TGTGCCAGCAGCAAAGCAACAGGGGAGGTTTACACTGAAGCTTTCTTT
CASSKATGEVYTEAFF
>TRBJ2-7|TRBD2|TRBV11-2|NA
TGTGCCAGCAGCTTAGAGAGGACTAGCGGGAGCAACGAGCAGTACTTC
CASSLERTSGSNEQYF
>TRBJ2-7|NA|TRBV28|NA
TGTGCCAGCAGTTTCGAGGGAACCGAGCAGTACTTC
CASSFEGTEQYF